This TCR beta chain was sequenced for a study of patients and donors after allogeneic stem cell transplantation. The germline V gene encodes CDR1 DFQATT and CDR2 SNEGSKA (reference sequence). The V segment lost 2 bases and the J segment 8 bases; nucleotides outside the gene matches: 7. The CDR3 contains 14 residues. One entry per CDR3 protein results from TCRdb running MiXCR on the RT-PCR reads. There are roughly 880,000 distinct CDR3 sequences in the sample; over 15% occur only once, and 5.5% to 6.5% lies in the top ten. This clonotype was sampled from a human donor who was either an allogeneic HSCT recipient or a stem cell or donor lymphocyte infusion donor (not recorded which). It is not recorded whose cells these are; they may come from a transplant donor. The sequenced sample consisted of blood, either unsorted or a sorted T cell fraction (not recorded which). The chain links TRBV20-1 to TRBJ1-2; 11 positions agree with TRBD1. The CDR3 protein is CSARKRTGGSGYTF. CDR3 bases: TGCAGTGCTAGAAAGAGGACAGGGGGCTCGGGCTACACCTTC.